This T cell receptor (beta chain) originates from a study of spatial heterogeneity in lung cancer. The CDR3 totals 17 residues. Germline lookup yields CDR1 SGHVS and CDR2 FQNEAQ. Trimming shortened V by 1 base and J by 0 bases, and 16 bases separated the two germline ends. Regarding time point: sample taken at primary tumor resection. The study sequenced unsorted whole RNA from tumor, nontumor lung or frozen PBMC. Each CDR3 protein is one row after TCRdb ran MiXCR on the 5' RACE reads. The table shows more than 60,000 distinct CDR3 sequences, with approximately 6% occurring only once. The material sequenced was PBMCs, taken at surgery. The rearrangement uses TRBV7-8 and TRBJ2-7; D is possibly TRBD1 or TRBD2 (7 bases each). This TCR derives from a female donor with early-stage non-small cell lung cancer. The CDR3 loop reads CASSLEGGGEFSYEQYF. The DNA of the CDR3 is TGTGCCAGCAGCTTAGAGGGAGGGGGCGAGTTCTCCTACGAGCAGTACTTC.